This T cell receptor (beta chain) was sequenced in a study of blood T cell repertoires in COVID-19. Study-level information: Whether acute or convalescent, the COVID-19 samples came from the United States, Italy and Spain. The cDNA or gDNA used as material had been derived from T cells, B-cell-depleted T cells, or PBMCs.

The authors' processing: Reference gene primer amplification gave nucleated cell count estimates. The repertoire was sequenced with immunoSEQ multiplex PCR; TCRdb's copy has only in-frame clones and lacks some. From that table come the V and J calls and clone size; the DNA was used to work out D and trimming. This sample has 50,000 to 60,000 clones, with approximately 90% found just once. Sample: peripheral blood. This TCR was sampled from a man aged 40-49 years with acute or convalescent COVID-19.

The chain's CDR3 is CASSPRTGAGGYTF. The DNA for the CDR3 is TGTGCCAGCAGTCCCCGGACAGGGGCTGGGGGCTACACCTTC. The chain links TRBV27 to TRBJ1-2; 9 positions match TRBD1. This CDR3 contains 14 residues. The germline gives CDR1 MNHEY, CDR2 SMNVEV (reference sequence). J gave up 8 bases and V 5 bases, and 9 bases lay outside the gene matches.